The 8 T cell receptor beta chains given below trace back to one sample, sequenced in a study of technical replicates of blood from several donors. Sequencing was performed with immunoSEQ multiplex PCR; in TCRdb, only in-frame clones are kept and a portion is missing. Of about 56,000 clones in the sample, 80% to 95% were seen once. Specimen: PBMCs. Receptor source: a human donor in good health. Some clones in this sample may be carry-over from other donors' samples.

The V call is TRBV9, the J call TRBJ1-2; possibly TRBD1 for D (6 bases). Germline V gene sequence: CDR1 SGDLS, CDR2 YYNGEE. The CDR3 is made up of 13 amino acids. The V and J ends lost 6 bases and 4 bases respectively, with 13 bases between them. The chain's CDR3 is CASKGQKTYGYTF. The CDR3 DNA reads TGTGCCAGCAAAGGACAGAAAACCTATGGCTACACCTTC.

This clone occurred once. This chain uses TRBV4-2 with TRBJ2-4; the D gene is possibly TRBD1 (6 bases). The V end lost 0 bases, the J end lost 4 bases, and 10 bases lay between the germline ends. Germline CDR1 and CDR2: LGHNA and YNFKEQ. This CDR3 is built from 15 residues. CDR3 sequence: CASSQEADSKNIQYF. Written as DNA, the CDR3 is TGTGCCAGCAGCCAAGAAGCGGACAGTAAAAACATTCAGTACTTC.

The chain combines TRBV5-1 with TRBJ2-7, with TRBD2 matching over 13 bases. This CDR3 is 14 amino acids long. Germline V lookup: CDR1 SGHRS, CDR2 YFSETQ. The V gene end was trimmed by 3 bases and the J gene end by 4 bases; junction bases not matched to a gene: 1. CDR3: CASSWTSGSYEQYF. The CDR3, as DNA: TGCGCCAGCAGCTGGACTAGCGGGAGTTACGAGCAGTACTTC.

CDR3 sequence (DNA): TGTGCCAGCAGCTCCCGACAGGGGTACGAGCAGTACTTC. It specifies CASSSRQGYEQYF. The chain joins TRBV11-3 to TRBJ2-7, with TRBD1 identical over 8 bases. Germline V gives CDR1 SGHNT, CDR2 YENEEA. Trimming removed 4 bases from V and 4 bases from J; junction bases left unmatched: 3. The CDR3 loop spans 13 amino acids.

DNA of the CDR3: TGCGCCAGCAGCCATGTACGTGACAGCCCCTACAATGAGCAGTTCTTC. Translating gives CASSHVRDSPYNEQFF. This rearrangement joins TRBV4-1 to TRBJ2-1; D possibly corresponds to TRBD1 (5 bases). V was cut by 3 bases and J by 2 bases, with 14 bases left in between. In germline, CDR1 is MGHRA, CDR2 YSYEKL. The CDR3 sequence is 16 residues long.

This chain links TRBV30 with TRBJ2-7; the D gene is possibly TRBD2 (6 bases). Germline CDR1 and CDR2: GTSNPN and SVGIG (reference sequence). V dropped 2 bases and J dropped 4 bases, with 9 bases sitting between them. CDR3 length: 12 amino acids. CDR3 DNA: TGTGCCTGGAGTATTGGGAGGTACGAGCAGTACTTC. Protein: CAWSIGRYEQYF.

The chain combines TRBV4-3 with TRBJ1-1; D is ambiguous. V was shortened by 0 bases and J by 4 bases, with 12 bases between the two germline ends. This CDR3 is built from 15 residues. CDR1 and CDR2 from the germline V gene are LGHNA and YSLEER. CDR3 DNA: TGCGCCAGCAGCCAAGACCCGGGTTCTAGCACTGAAGCTTTCTTT. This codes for CASSQDPGSSTEAFF.

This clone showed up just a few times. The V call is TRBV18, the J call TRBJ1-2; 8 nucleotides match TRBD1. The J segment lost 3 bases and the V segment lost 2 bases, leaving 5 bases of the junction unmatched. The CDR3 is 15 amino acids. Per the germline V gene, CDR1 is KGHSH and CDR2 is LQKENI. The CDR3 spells CASSPGQGFDYGYTF. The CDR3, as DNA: TGTGCCAGCTCACCAGGACAGGGTTTCGACTATGGCTACACCTTC.